The 11 T cell receptor beta chains below were found in one sample sequenced in a study of T-cell memory formation after mild COVID-19 (dated by TCRdb to the early 2020s). The library was obtained by 5' RACE. Sequencer: Illumina NovaSeq 6000. The public reads were quality trimmed at Q25 with fastp and then assembled into clones with MiXCR by TCRdb, keeping productive beta chains. Under each unique CDR3 protein, matching rows form one entry showing the most common genes and DNA. A total of 400,000 or so distinct CDR3 sequences appear in this sample, about 19% of them only once. Jointly, the top ten make up around 9.2% of the sample. The sequencing sample was made of PBMCs or a T cell subset sorted from them (not recorded which). These receptors all come from an adult woman who had mild COVID-19 (a few samples of this study predate the infection). The sample titles of this study are shuffled in the database, so cell type and time point are left out; the donor was told from shared clones.

The rearrangement joins TRBV29-1 to TRBJ2-7; TRBD2 is a possible D gene (6 bases). The V end lost 5 bases, the J end lost 0 bases, and 14 bases lay between the germline ends. Germline assignment: CDR1 SQVTM and CDR2 ANQGSEA. The CDR3 is made up of 14 amino acids. CDR3 sequence: CSVSGGDYSYEQYF. The CDR3 nucleotides read TGCAGCGTTTCGGGCGGGGATTACTCCTACGAGCAGTACTTC.

The chain combines TRBV7-2 with TRBJ1-2; D possibly corresponds to TRBD1 (5 bases). The CDR3 runs to 13 residues. With 8 bases removed from V and 7 bases from J, the gap between germline ends came to 17 bases. Germline values: CDR1 SGHTA, CDR2 FQGNSA. In DNA form, the CDR3 reads TGTGCCAGCGAGAAGCAGGGTTCGAGTGGCTACACCTTC. Translation: CASEKQGSSGYTF.

This clonotype was detected a few times. The rearrangement links TRBV7-2 to TRBJ2-7, with TRBD2 matching 10 bases. J gave up 0 bases and V 3 bases, and 5 bases lay outside the gene matches. Germline CDR1 reads SGHTA; CDR2 reads FQGNSA. This CDR3 region has 16 residues. CDR3 region: CASSFTSGDNSYEQYF. The DNA of the CDR3 is TGTGCCAGCAGCTTCACTAGCGGGGACAACTCCTACGAGCAGTACTTC.

V is TRBV27 and J is TRBJ2-1, with 8 positions matching TRBD1. From germline, CDR1 is MNHEY and CDR2 SMNVEV (reference sequence). V lost 3 bases, J lost 5 bases, and 12 bases stayed unmatched. The length of the CDR3 is 17 residues. The CDR3 loop is CASSFRRGLRINNEQFF. The DNA for the CDR3 is TGTGCCAGCAGTTTCCGCAGGGGGCTCCGAATAAACAATGAGCAGTTCTTC.

This clonotype was found a few times. The chain has TRBV28 and TRBJ2-5; 10 bases are shared with TRBD2. V lost 4 bases and J lost 5; bases outside the gene matches: 10. The germline gives CDR1 MDHEN, CDR2 SYDVKM. The CDR3 has 16 amino acids. This CDR3 is CASSWQREGPWETQYF. The CDR3 DNA reads TGTGCCAGCAGTTGGCAGCGGGAGGGCCCTTGGGAGACCCAGTACTTC.

This clonotype was seen only a few times. The genes are TRBV6-5 and TRBJ2-3; TRBD2 might be the D (6 bases). The germline V and J ends were trimmed by 6 bases and 1 base, with 8 bases remaining between them. CDR3 size: 13 residues. In germline, CDR1 is MNHEY, CDR2 SVGAGI. This CDR3 reads CASRRDGTDTQYF. The CDR3 DNA reads TGTGCCAGCAGGCGGGACGGCACAGATACGCAGTATTTT.

This rearrangement joins TRBV18 to TRBJ1-5; TRBD1 is a possible D gene (6 bases). Per germline, CDR1 KGHSH and CDR2 LQKENI. The CDR3 has 15 amino acids. Trimming pared 3 bases from V and 1 base from J, leaving 10 bases between. CDR3 in DNA: TGTGCCAGCTCACCTCGGGGGGCAAGCAATCAGCCCCAGCATTTT. As protein: CASSPRGASNQPQHF.

J is TRBJ1-5 and V is TRBV12-3 or TRBV12-4; D is perhaps TRBD1 (5 bases). The CDR3 loop spans 15 amino acids. V was pared by 8 bases and J by 2 bases, with 16 bases between. The CDR3: CASFSGGVGNQPQHF. The CDR3 bases are TGTGCCAGCTTTTCGGGAGGGGTTGGCAATCAGCCCCAGCATTTT.

This chain joins TRBV5-1 and TRBJ2-3, with 12 bases aligning to TRBD2. The CDR3 has 17 residues. Germline assignment: CDR1 SGHRS and CDR2 YFSETQ. V was pared by 3 bases and J by 0 bases, with 5 bases of the junction left unmatched. DNA for the CDR3: TGCGCCAGCAGCTCACTAGCGGGGGGTCTTAGCACAGATACGCAGTATTTT. Translation: CASSSLAGGLSTDTQYF.

This clonotype has a handful of counts. The chain links TRBV30 to TRBJ2-6; D gene uncertain. Trimming removed 2 bases from V and 0 bases from J, with 5 bases in between. The CDR3 totals 14 residues. In germline, CDR1 is GTSNPN, CDR2 SVGIG (reference sequence). The CDR3 loop reads CAWSRDSGANVLTF. The CDR3, as DNA: TGTGCCTGGAGTAGGGACTCTGGGGCCAACGTCCTGACTTTC.

The chain has TRBV2 and TRBJ2-2; the match to TRBD2 covers 7 bases. V shed 6 bases, J shed 2 bases, and the junction held 6 bases outside the gene matches. Per germline, CDR1 SNHLY and CDR2 FYNNEI. There are 15 residues in the CDR3. The DNA of the CDR3 is TGTGCCAGCAGGCGGGAGCGGGGTAACACCGGGGAGCTGTTTTTT. Amino acids: CASRRERGNTGELFF.